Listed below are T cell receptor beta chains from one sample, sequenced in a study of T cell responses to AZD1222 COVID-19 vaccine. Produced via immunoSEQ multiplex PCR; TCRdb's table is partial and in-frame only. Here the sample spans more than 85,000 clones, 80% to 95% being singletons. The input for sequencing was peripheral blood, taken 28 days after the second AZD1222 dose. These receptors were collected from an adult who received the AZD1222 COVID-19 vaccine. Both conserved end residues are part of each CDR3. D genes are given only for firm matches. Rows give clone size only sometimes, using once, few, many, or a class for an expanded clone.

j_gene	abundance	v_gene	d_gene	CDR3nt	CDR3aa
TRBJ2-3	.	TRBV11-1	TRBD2	TGTGCCAGCAGCTCGGATACTAGCGGGGGGAATACGCAGTATTTT	CASSSDTSGGNTQYF
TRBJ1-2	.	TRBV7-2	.	TGTGCCAGCAGTAAGGACAGAAGCTATGGCTACACCTTC	CASSKDRSYGYTF
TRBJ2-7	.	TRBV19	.	TGTGCCAGTAGTATACGTCTTCGGGGGGCAGGGAGCGAGCAGTACTTC	CASSIRLRGAGSEQYF
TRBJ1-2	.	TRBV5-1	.	TGCGCCAGCAGCATCATTACAGGGACTTTGGGCTATGGCTACACCTTC	CASSIITGTLGYGYTF
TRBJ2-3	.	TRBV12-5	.	TGTGCTAGTGCTGGCCCCTGGGGGACAGATACGCAGTATTTT	CASAGPWGTDTQYF
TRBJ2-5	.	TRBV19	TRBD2	TGTGCCAGTAGTCTCGCTAGCGGGGGAAGTCAAGAGACCCAGTACTTC	CASSLASGGSQETQYF
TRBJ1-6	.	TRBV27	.	TGTGCCAGCAGTCCTTCTCGGGACCCGAGCTCCTATAATTCACCCCTCCACTTT	CASSPSRDPSSYNSPLHF
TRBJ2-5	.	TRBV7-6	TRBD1	TGTGCCAGCAGCGAGTCACCCAGGGGGCCCCAAGAGACCCAGTACTTC	CASSESPRGPQETQYF
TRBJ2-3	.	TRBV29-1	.	TGCAGCGTTGGCATTGCGGGGATAGAGGATACGCAGTATTTT	CSVGIAGIEDTQYF
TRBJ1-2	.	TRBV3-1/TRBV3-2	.	TGTGCCAGCAGCCAAGCGGGAAGGAACTATGGCTACACCTTC	CASSQAGRNYGYTF
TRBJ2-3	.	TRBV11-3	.	TGTGCCAGCAGTTTCAGCGGACAACCGACAGATACGCAGTATTTT	CASSFSGQPTDTQYF
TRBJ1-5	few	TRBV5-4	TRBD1	TGTGCCAGCAGCTCAGGGGGCGGGGATGCGGATCAGCCCCAGCATTTT	CASSSGGGDADQPQHF
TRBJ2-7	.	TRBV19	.	TGTGCCAGTAGTCTTCAGGGCTCCTACGAGCAGTACTTC	CASSLQGSYEQYF
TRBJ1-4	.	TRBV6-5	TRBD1	TGTGCCAGCAAGACAGGGGAGGTAGCTGACGAAAAACTGTTTTTT	CASKTGEVADEKLFF
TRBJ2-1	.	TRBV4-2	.	TGTGCCAGCAGCCTAATGGAAAGTAGCGGAGGTTACAATGAGCAGTTCTTC	CASSLMESSGGYNEQFF
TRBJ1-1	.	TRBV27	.	TGTGCCAGTCAGTCGGGCACTGAAGCTTTCTTT	CASQSGTEAFF
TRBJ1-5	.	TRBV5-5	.	TGTGCCAGCAGCTTTGTTCCCCGGCTAGGGCCCCAGCATTTT	CASSFVPRLGPQHF
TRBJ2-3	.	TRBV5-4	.	TGTGCCAGCAGCGATCAGGGGACAACCACAGATACGCAGTATTTT	CASSDQGTTTDTQYF
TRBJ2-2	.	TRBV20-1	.	TGCAGTGCTAGTAGGTCCCCCGGGGACACCGGGGAGCTGTTTTTT	CSASRSPGDTGELFF
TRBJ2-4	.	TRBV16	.	TGTGCCAGCAGCCAGCCGGTAGGACAGATAGCCAAAAACATTCAGTACTTC	CASSQPVGQIAKNIQYF
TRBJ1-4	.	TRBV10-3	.	TGTGCCATCAGTGGAGGGGCGAGTGAAAAACTGTTTTTT	CAISGGASEKLFF
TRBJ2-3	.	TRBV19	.	TGTGCCAGTAGTATCGAAGGCACAGATACGCAGTATTTT	CASSIEGTDTQYF
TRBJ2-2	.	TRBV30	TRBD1	TGTGCCTGGAGTGCCGGGACAGAGCCTACCGGGGAGCTGTTTTTT	CAWSAGTEPTGELFF
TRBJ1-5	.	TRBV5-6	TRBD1	TGTGCCAGCAGCGGGGGACCGGGACAGGGGCCCAATCAGCCCCAGCATTTT	CASSGGPGQGPNQPQHF
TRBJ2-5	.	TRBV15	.	TGTGCCACCAGCAGAGGGGGGGCCTACCAAGAGACCCAGTACTTC	CATSRGGAYQETQYF
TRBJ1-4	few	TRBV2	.	TGTGCCAGCAGCCGCGACCGTAATGAAAAACTGTTTTTT	CASSRDRNEKLFF
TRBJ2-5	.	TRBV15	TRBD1	TGTGCCACCAGGGGACAGGGGGCGGGAGAGACCCAGTACTTC	CATRGQGAGETQYF
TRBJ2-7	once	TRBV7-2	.	TGTGCCAGCAGCTTAGCTTCGGGGTTGGACGAGCAGTACTTC	CASSLASGLDEQYF
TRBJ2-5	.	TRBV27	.	TGTGCCAGCAGTTCGGCGACTGTCAGGGAGACCCAGTACTTC	CASSSATVRETQYF
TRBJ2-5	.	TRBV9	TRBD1	TGTGCCAGCAGCCCCTCAGGACAGGGGACAGAGACCCAGTACTTC	CASSPSGQGTETQYF
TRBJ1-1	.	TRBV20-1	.	TGCAGTGCCCCGTTGGAGACTGAAGCTTTCTTT	CSAPLETEAFF
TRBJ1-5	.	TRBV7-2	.	TGTGCCAGCAGCGGAGGACGGTACCTCAATCAGCCCCAGCATTTT	CASSGGRYLNQPQHF
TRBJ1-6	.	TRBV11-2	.	TGTGCCAGCAGCTTAGATCGCGGCGGTAATTCACCCCTCCACTTT	CASSLDRGGNSPLHF
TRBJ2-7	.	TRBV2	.	TGTGCCAGCCTCCCGGGACTTGGCTACGAGCAGTACTTC	CASLPGLGYEQYF
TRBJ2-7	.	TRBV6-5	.	TGTGCCACTCTCAAAGGGCAGGGAGACTACGAGCAGTACTTC	CATLKGQGDYEQYF
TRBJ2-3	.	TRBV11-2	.	TGTGCCAGCAGCCCGTCGTGGGGAGGTGCAGATACGCAGTATTTT	CASSPSWGGADTQYF
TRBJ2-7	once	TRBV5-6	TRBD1	TGTGCCAGCAGCCGGGACAGGTTCGACTACGAGCAGTACTTC	CASSRDRFDYEQYF
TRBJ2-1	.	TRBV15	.	TGTGCCACCAGTGCGGGAAGCTCCTACAATGAGCAGTTCTTC	CATSAGSSYNEQFF
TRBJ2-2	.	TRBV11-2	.	TGTGCCAGCAGCCCAATGCGGCGGGGGCGGGGCGGGGAGCTGTTTTTT	CASSPMRRGRGGELFF
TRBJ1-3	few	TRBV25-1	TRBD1	TGTGCCAGCAGTGAATGGACAGGGGGGTCTGGAAACACCATATATTTT	CASSEWTGGSGNTIYF
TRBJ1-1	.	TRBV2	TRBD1	TGTGCCAGCAGAGTAGACAGGGCGAACACTGAAGCTTTCTTT	CASRVDRANTEAFF
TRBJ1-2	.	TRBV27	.	TGTGCCAGCAGGATTGCCGGAGCGAGCTATGGCTACACCTTC	CASRIAGASYGYTF
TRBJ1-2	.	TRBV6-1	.	TGTGCCAGCAGTGAAGCGCCCCTAGGCGCTAACTATGGCTACACCTTC	CASSEAPLGANYGYTF
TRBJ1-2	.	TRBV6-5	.	TGTGCCAGCAGTCCCGGATATGGCTACACCTTC	CASSPGYGYTF
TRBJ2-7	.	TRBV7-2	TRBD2	TGTGCCAGCAGCTTACCTCTCGGGGGGGCCTGGTCCAACGAGCAGTACTTC	CASSLPLGGAWSNEQYF
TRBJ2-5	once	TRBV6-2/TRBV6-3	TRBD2	TGTGCCAGCAGTTATCTAGCGGGGGGCGTCCAGTACTTC	CASSYLAGGVQYF
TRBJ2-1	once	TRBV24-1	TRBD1	TGTGCCACCAGTGATTTCCCCCGGACAGGCCGCAATGAGCAGTTCTTC	CATSDFPRTGRNEQFF
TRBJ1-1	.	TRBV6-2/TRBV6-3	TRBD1	TGTGCCAGCAGTCTACAGGGGGCGCGGTGGACTGAAGCTTTCTTT	CASSLQGARWTEAFF
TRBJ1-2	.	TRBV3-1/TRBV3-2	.	TGTGCCAGCAGCCAACAGGGGTATGGCTACACCTTC	CASSQQGYGYTF
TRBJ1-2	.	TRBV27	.	TGTGCCAGCAGTGAAAACAGGAGATGGGGCTACACCTTC	CASSENRRWGYTF
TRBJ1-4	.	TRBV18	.	TGTGCCAGCTCACCGGACAGACGAGCAGAAAAACTGTTTTTT	CASSPDRRAEKLFF
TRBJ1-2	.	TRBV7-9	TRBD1	TGTGCCAGCAGCTCCCGGGACAGGGGGCTCTATGGCTACACCTTC	CASSSRDRGLYGYTF
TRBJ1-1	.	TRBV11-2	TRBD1	TGTGCCAGCAGCGTGACAGGGTGGGAAGCTTTCTTT	CASSVTGWEAFF
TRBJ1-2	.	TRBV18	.	TGTGCCAGCTCACCAGCCACAGTCAGCTATGGCTACACCTTC	CASSPATVSYGYTF
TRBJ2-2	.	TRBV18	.	TGTGCCAGCTCACCAGCCGACGCTACGAACACCGGGGAGCTGTTTTTT	CASSPADATNTGELFF